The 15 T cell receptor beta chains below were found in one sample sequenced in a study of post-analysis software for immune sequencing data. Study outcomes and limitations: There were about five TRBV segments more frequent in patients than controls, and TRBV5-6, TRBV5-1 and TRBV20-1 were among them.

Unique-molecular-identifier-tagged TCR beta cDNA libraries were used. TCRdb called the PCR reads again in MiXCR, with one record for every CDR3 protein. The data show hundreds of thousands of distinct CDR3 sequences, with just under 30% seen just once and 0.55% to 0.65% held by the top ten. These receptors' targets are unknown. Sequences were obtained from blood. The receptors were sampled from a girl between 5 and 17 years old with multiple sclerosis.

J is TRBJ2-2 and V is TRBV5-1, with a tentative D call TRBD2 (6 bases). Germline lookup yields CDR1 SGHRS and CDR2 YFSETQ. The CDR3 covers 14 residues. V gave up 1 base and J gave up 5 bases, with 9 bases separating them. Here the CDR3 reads CASSLSGVTGELFF. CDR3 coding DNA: TGCGCCAGCAGCTTGTCGGGGGTAACCGGGGAGCTGTTTTTT. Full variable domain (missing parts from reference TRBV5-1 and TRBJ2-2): KAGVTQTPRYLIKTRGQQVTLSCSPISGHRSVSWYQQTPGQGLQFLFEYFSETQRNKGNFPGRFSGRQFSNSRSEMNVSTLELGDSALYLCASSLSGVTGELFFGEGSRLTVL.

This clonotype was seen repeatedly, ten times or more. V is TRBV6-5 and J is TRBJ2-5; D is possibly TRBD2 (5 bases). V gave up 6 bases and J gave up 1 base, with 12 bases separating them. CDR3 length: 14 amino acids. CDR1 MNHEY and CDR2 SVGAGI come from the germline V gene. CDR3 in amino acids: CASSRTGLQETQYF. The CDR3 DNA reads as TGTGCCAGCAGCCGGACTGGCCTCCAAGAGACCCAGTACTTC.

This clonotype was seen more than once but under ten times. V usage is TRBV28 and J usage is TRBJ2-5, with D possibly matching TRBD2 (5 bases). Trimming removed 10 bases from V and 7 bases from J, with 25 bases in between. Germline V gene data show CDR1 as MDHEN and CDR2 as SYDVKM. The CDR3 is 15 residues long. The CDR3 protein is CATSATAGNWGTQYF. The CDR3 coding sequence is TGTGCCACCAGCGCAACGGCGGGTAACTGGGGGACCCAGTACTTC. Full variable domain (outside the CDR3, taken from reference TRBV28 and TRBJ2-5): DVKVTQSSRYLVKRTGEKVFLECVQDMDHENMFWYRQDPGLGLRLIYFSYDVKMKEKGDIPEGYSVSREKKERFSLILESASTNQTSMYLCATSATAGNWGTQYFGPGTRLLVL.

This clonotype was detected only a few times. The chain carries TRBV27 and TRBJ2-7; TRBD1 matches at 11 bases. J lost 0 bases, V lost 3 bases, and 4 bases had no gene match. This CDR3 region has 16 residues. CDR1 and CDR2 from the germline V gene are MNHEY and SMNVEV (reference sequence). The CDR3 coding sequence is TGTGCCAGCAGTTTTCGGACAGGGGGCGCCTCCTACGAGCAGTACTTC. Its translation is CASSFRTGGASYEQYF.

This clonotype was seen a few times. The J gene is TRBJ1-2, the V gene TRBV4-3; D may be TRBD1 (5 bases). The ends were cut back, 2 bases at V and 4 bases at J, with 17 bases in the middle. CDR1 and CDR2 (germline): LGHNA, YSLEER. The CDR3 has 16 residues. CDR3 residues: CASSQYAGTEIYGYTF. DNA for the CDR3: TGCGCCAGCAGCCAATATGCCGGGACGGAGATCTATGGCTACACCTTC.

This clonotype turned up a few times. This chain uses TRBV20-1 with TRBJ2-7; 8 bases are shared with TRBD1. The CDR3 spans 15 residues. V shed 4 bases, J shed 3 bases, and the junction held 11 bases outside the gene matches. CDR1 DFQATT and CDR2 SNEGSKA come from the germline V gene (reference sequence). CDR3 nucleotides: TGCAGTGCTAACACTCAGACAGGGGCGGGCTACGAGCAGTACTTC. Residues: CSANTQTGAGYEQYF.

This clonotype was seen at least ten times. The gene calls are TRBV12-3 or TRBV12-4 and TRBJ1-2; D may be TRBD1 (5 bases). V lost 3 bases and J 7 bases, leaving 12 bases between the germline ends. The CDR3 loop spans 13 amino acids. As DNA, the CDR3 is TGTGCCAGCAGTTTGTCAGGGATCAGTGGCTACACCTTC. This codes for CASSLSGISGYTF.

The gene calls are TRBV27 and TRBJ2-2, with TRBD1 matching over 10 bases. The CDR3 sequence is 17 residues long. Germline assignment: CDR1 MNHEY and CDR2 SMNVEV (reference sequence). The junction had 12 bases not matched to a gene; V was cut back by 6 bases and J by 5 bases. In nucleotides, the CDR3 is TGTGCCAGCAGCCATGGGACAGGGGCGGGTAGAACCGGGGAGCTGTTTTTT. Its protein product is CASSHGTGAGRTGELFF.

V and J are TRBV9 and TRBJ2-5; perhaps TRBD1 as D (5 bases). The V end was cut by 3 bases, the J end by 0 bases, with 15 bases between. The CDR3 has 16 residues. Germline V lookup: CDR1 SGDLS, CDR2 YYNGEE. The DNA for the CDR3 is TGTGCCAGCAGCGCACAACCGACAGTGTACCAAGAGACCCAGTACTTC. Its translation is CASSAQPTVYQETQYF.

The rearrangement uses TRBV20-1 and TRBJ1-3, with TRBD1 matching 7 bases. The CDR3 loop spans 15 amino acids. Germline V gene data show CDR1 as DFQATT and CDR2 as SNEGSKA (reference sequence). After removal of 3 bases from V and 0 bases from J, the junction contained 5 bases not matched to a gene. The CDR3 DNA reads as TGCAGTGCTAGGAGGACAGGAGGCTCTGGAAACACCATATATTTT. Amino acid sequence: CSARRTGGSGNTIYF.

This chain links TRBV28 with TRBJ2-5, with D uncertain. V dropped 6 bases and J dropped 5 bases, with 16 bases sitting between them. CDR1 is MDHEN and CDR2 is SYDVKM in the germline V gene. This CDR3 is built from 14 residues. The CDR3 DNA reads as TGTGCCAGCAGCAAATCTTGGTTAGGGGAGACCCAGTACTTC. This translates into CASSKSWLGETQYF. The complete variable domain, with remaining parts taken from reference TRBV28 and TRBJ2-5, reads DVKVTQSSRYLVKRTGEKVFLECVQDMDHENMFWYRQDPGLGLRLIYFSYDVKMKEKGDIPEGYSVSREKKERFSLILESASTNQTSMYLCASSKSWLGETQYFGPGTRLLVL.

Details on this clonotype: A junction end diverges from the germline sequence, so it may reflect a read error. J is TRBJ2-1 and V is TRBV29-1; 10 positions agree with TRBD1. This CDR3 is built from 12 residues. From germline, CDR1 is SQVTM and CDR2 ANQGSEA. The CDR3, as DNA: TGCGGCGTGGGACAGGGGAGGTATGAGCAGTTCTTC. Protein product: CGVGQGRYEQFF.

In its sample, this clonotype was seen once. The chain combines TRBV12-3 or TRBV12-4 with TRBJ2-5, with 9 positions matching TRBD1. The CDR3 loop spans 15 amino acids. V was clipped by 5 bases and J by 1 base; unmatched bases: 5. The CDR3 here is CASSQRQGGQETQYF. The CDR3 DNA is TGTGCCAGCAGTCAGAGACAGGGGGGCCAAGAGACCCAGTACTTC.

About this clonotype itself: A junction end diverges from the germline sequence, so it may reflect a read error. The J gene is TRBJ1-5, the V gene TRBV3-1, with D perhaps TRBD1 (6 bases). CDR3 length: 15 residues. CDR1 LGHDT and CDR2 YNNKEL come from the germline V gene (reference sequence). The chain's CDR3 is CASGPGAVSNQLQHF. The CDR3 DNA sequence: TGTGCCAGCGGCCCGGGGGCCGTAAGCAATCAGCTCCAGCATTTT. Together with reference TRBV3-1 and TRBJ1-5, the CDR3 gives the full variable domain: DTAVSQTPKYLVTQMGNDKSIKCEQNLGHDTMYWYKQDSKKFLKIMFSYNNKELIINETVPNRFSPKSPDKAHLNLHINSLELGDSAVYFCASGPGAVSNQLQHFGDGTRLSIL.

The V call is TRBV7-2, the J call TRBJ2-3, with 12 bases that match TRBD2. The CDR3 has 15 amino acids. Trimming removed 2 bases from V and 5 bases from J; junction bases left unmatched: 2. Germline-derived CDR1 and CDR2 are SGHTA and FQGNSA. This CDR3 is CASSLWTSGVDTQYF. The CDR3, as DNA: TGTGCCAGCAGCTTATGGACTAGCGGGGTAGATACGCAGTATTTT.